This is a list of T cell receptor beta chains from one sample in a study of immune evolution from preneoplasia to lung adenocarcinoma. Data came from immunoSEQ multiplex PCR; TCRdb stores just in-frame clones and leaves some out. The data contain 30,000 to 45,000 clones, 74% of them singletons. Sequencing was carried out using FFPE invasive lung adenocarcinoma tissue. The receptors come from a person in their sixties with lung adenocarcinoma. Each CDR3 is given with its conserved first and last residue. D genes are given only for firm matches. Part of the rows lack a size; the others show once, few, many or a class for expanded clones.

D	size	V	J	DNA	CDR3
NA	NA	TRBV29-1	TRBJ1-1	TGCAGCGTGATCCACAGGGACACTGAAGCTTTCTTT	CSVIHRDTEAFF
NA	NA	TRBV7-2	TRBJ2-7	TGTGCCAGCCGCACGAGGGTATCGGGCCAGCAGTACTTC	CASRTRVSGQQYF
NA	once	TRBV6-6	TRBJ2-4	TGTGCCAGCAGTCAACAGGGCACCCGGAACATTCAGTACTTC	CASSQQGTRNIQYF
NA	NA	TRBV7-8	TRBJ2-6	TGTGCCAGCAGCTTGGATCAAGGGGCTGGGGCCAACGTCCTGACTTTC	CASSLDQGAGANVLTF
TRBD2	once	TRBV7-3	TRBJ2-7	TGTGCCAGCAGCTTACAACTAGCGGGTAACGAGCAGTACTTC	CASSLQLAGNEQYF
NA	NA	TRBV6-1	TRBJ2-6	TGTGCCAGCAGTGATAGGGGTTCCGGGGCCAACGTCCTGACTTTC	CASSDRGSGANVLTF
TRBD2	few	TRBV12-5	TRBJ2-3	TGTGCTAGTGGTTCCGGACTAGCGGGAGAGACAGATACGCAGTATTTT	CASGSGLAGETDTQYF
NA	NA	TRBV4-2	TRBJ2-1	TGTGCCAGCAGCCAAGGCACTAGTTTTGAGCAGTTCTTC	CASSQGTSFEQFF
NA	NA	TRBV7-2	TRBJ2-3	TGTGCCAGCAGCACCACAGCAGATACGCAGTATTTT	CASSTTADTQYF
NA	NA	TRBV6-1	TRBJ2-7	TGTGCCAGCAGTGAAGGGCGAAGGAACAGGTTCTACGAGCAGTACTTC	CASSEGRRNRFYEQYF
NA	NA	TRBV4-3	TRBJ2-7	TGCGCCAGCAGCCAAGACCACGCGTACGAGCAGTACTTC	CASSQDHAYEQYF
NA	many	TRBV4-1	TRBJ2-6	TGCGCCAGCAGCCAACCCCCTTTACGCCAAGCCAGTTCTGGGGCCAACGTCCTGACTTTC	CASSQPPLRQASSGANVLTF
NA	once	TRBV30	TRBJ1-6	TGTGCCTGGGAGGACAGCCGATTTAATTCACCCCTCCACTTT	CAWEDSRFNSPLHF
NA	NA	TRBV7-2	TRBJ1-4	TGTGCCAGCAGCGTACAGACAGGTGTTTGGGAAAAACTGTTTTTT	CASSVQTGVWEKLFF
NA	NA	TRBV18	TRBJ2-3	TGTGCCAGCTCATTATGGACGGAAGATACGCAGTATTTT	CASSLWTEDTQYF
NA	NA	TRBV18	TRBJ2-2	TGTGCCAGCTCACCGACAGAGGGGAGCACCGGGGAGCTGTTTTTT	CASSPTEGSTGELFF